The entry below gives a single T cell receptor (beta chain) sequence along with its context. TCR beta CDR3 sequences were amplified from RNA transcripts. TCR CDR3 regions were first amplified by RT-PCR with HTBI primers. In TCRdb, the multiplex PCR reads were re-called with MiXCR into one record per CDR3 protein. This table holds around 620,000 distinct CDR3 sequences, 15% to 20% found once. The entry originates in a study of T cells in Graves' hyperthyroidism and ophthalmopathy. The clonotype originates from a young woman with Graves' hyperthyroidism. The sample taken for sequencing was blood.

CDR3 sequence reads: CASSQGIQDTQYF. CDR3 nucleotides: TGTGCCAGCAGCCAAGGGATCCAAGATACGCAGTATTTT. This chain links TRBV3-1 with TRBJ2-3, with D unclear. V was cut by 1 base and J by 5 bases, with 7 bases left in between. CDR1 is LGHDT and CDR2 is YNNKEL in the germline V gene (reference sequence). The CDR3 length is 13 residues.